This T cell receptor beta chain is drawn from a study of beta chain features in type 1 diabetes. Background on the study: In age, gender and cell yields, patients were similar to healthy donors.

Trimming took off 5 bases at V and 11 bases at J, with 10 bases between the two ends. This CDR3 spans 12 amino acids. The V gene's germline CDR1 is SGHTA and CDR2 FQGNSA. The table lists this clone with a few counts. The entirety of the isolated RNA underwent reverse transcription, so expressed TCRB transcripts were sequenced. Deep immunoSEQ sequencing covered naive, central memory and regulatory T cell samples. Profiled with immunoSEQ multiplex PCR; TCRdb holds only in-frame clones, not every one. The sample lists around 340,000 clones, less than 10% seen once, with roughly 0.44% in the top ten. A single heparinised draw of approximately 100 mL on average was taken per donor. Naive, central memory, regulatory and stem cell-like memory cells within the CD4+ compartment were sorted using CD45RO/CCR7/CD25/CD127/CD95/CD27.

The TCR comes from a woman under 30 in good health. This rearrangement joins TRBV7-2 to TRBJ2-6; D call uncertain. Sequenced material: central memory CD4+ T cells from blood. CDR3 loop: CASSLKSYVLTF. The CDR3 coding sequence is TGTGCCAGCAGCCTCAAATCTTACGTCCTGACTTTC.